This T cell receptor beta chain was profiled in a study of blood T cells in healthy people across ages. With a J-beta primer mix and a sample-barcoded 5' primer, a second PCR ran about 7 to 12 cycles. TCRdb processed the 5' RACE reads anew with MiXCR; each CDR3 protein has one entry. Altogether roughly 1,700,000 distinct CDR3 sequences are present, about 28% being singletons, with the ten largest covering more than 6%. This clonotype was found many times. Losses at the gene ends were 1 base for V and 3 bases for J; bases not matched to a gene: 14. The germline V gene encodes CDR1 SGHAT and CDR2 FQNNGV. The CDR3 has 18 amino acids.

This chain links TRBV11-2 with TRBJ1-1; 7 bases are a match to TRBD1. The sequencing input was blood. The clonotype originates from a woman aged 25 to 39 in good health. CDR3 coding DNA: TGTGCCAGCAGCTTAGCGAGAGGGGGCAGGGCCACTTACACTGAAGCTTTCTTT. Protein product: CASSLARGGRATYTEAFF.